These T cell receptor beta chains were read from a single sample in a study of T cell responses to AZD1222 COVID-19 vaccine. Sequencing was performed with immunoSEQ multiplex PCR; in TCRdb, only in-frame clones are kept and a portion is missing. The table lists fewer than 200,000 clones, just under 90% of them singletons, with under 7.5% in the top ten. The input for sequencing was peripheral blood, taken on day 0 of AZD1222 vaccination. These receptors were collected from an adult in good health. Each CDR3 is given with its conserved first and last residue. D genes are given only for firm matches.

cdr3_aa	cdr3_nt	v_call	j_call	d_call
CASSLAGGLKETQYF	TGCGCCAGCAGTCTAGCGGGGGGGCTAAAAGAGACCCAGTACTTC	TRBV10-2	TRBJ2-5	TRBD2
CASSLVGQVEAFF	TGTGCCAGCAGCTTAGTAGGACAGGTAGAAGCTTTCTTT	TRBV7-2	TRBJ1-1	TRBD1
CASRPGTGWDYGYTF	TGTGCCAGCCGCCCCGGGACAGGGTGGGACTATGGCTACACCTTC	TRBV2	TRBJ1-2	TRBD1
CAISETIRGDGQYF	TGTGCCATCAGTGAGACCATCAGGGGGGACGGGCAGTACTTC	TRBV10-3	TRBJ2-7	NA
CASSAGTNTGELFF	TGTGCCAGTAGTGCGGGGACGAACACCGGGGAGCTGTTTTTT	TRBV19	TRBJ2-2	NA
CASSYSPQGDTGELFF	TGTGCCAGCAGTTACTCACCCCAGGGGGACACCGGGGAGCTGTTTTTT	TRBV6-5	TRBJ2-2	TRBD1
CASSTRRGLGAEKLFF	TGTGCCAGCAGCACCCGCAGGGGGCTAGGTGCTGAAAAACTGTTTTTT	TRBV7-9	TRBJ1-4	TRBD1
CASSVAPGGAQSEQYF	TGTGCCAGCAGTGTAGCGCCAGGGGGCGCACAGTCCGAGCAGTACTTC	TRBV2	TRBJ2-7	TRBD1
CASSEPRLVLETQYF	TGTGCCAGCAGCGAGCCTCGACTAGTTCTCGAGACCCAGTACTTC	TRBV7-2	TRBJ2-5	NA
CASSAGGQGEQFF	TGTGCCAGCAGCGCGGGGGGGCAAGGTGAGCAGTTCTTC	TRBV2	TRBJ2-1	TRBD2